One sample yielded the 11 T cell receptor beta chains listed below, sequenced in a study of blood T cell repertoires in COVID-19. This table comes from immunoSEQ multiplex PCR, and its TCRdb copy is limited to in-frame clones, with some not included. The table records 50,000 to 55,000 clones, 85% to 90% of them present only once. Sequencing was done on a sample of peripheral blood. These receptors all stem from a man in his sixties with acute or convalescent COVID-19.

The genes are TRBV21-1 and TRBJ1-2; TRBD1 was called by the table and not checked on the DNA. TRBV21-1 is noted as a pseudogene. The CDR3 is 14 residues long. CDR3 sequence reads: CASSRPWDRGGYTF. Written as DNA, the CDR3 is TGTGCCAGCAGCCGACCTTGGGACAGGGGCGGCTACACCTTC.

The rearrangement uses TRBV4-1 and TRBJ2-7; D remains ambiguous. The CDR3 has 14 residues. V was shortened by 2 bases and J by 4 bases, with 12 bases between the two germline ends. Germline-derived CDR1 and CDR2 are MGHRA and YSYEKL. The CDR3 DNA reads as TGCGCCAGCAGCCAATCCACTAATTTTTACGAGCAGTACTTC. Residues: CASSQSTNFYEQYF.

This clone was seen more than once but under ten times. The J gene is TRBJ2-7, the V gene TRBV18; TRBD1 is a possible D gene (6 bases). This CDR3 comprises 16 residues. Germline lookup yields CDR1 KGHSH and CDR2 LQKENI. Trimming took 3 bases from V and 0 from J, leaving 15 bases between them. The CDR3 loop is CASSPLQGVDSYEQYF. Here the CDR3 DNA reads TGTGCCAGCTCACCGCTACAGGGTGTCGACTCCTACGAGCAGTACTTC. Using reference TRBV18 and TRBJ2-7 for the parts outside the CDR3, the full variable domain is NAGVMQNPRHLVRRRGQEARLRCSPMKGHSHVYWYRQLPEEGLKFMVYLQKENIIDESGMPKERFSAEFPKEGPSILRIQQVVRGDSAAYFCASSPLQGVDSYEQYFGPGTRLTVT.

The chain recombines TRBV11-3 with TRBJ2-2; D unresolved. V was shortened by 4 bases and J by 5 bases, with 11 bases between the two germline ends. There are 14 residues in the CDR3. Germline V CDR1 and CDR2: SGHNT, YENEEA. As DNA, the CDR3 is TGTGCCAGCAGCTCCGGGTCGGTGACCGGGGAGCTGTTTTTT. Protein product: CASSSGSVTGELFF.

This chain connects TRBV10-1 to TRBJ2-2; tentative D call: TRBD2 (6 bases). The V end lost 0 bases, the J end lost 6 bases, and 8 bases lay between the germline ends. Germline CDR1 is WNHNN and CDR2 is SYGVQD (reference sequence). The length of the CDR3 is 14 residues. CDR3 sequence reads: CASSESGLAGELFF. The CDR3 DNA sequence: TGCGCCAGCAGTGAGTCGGGACTGGCCGGGGAGCTGTTTTTT.

This clone has just one count. The J gene is TRBJ2-7, the V gene TRBV5-4, with TRBD2 matching 11 bases. V dropped 2 bases and J dropped 4; count of bases not matched to a gene: 5. The CDR3 covers 15 residues. In germline, CDR1 is SGHNT, CDR2 YYREEE (reference sequence). The CDR3 DNA is TGTGCCAGCAGCTTACAACTAGCGGGAGTGTACGAGCAGTACTTC. Residues: CASSLQLAGVYEQYF. Full variable domain (outside the CDR3, taken from reference TRBV5-4 and TRBJ2-7): ETGVTQSPTHLIKTRGQQVTLRCSSQSGHNTVSWYQQALGQGPQFIFQYYREEENGRGNFPPRFSGLQFPNYSSELNVNALELDDSALYLCASSLQLAGVYEQYFGPGTRLTVT.

The chain uses TRBV29-1 and TRBJ1-4; D is undetermined. Trimming stripped 4 bases from V and 5 bases from J, with 11 bases between. CDR1 is SQVTM and CDR2 is ANQGSEA in the germline V gene. The CDR3 runs 13 residues. CDR3 residues: CSVGVRSNEKLFF. The CDR3 DNA follows: TGCAGCGTTGGGGTCAGGTCCAATGAAAAACTGTTTTTT.

The chain has TRBV7-2 and TRBJ1-4, with D maybe TRBD1 (5 bases). Trimming left V 7 bases short and J 6 bases short, with 15 bases between. The V gene's germline CDR1 is SGHTA and CDR2 FQGNSA. There are 14 residues in the CDR3. DNA for the CDR3: TGTGCCAGCACTCCGACCTGGGGGGATGAAAAACTGTTTTTT. Translated: CASTPTWGDEKLFF.

CDR3 region: CASSQGTGLGSYEQYF. The CDR3 DNA is TGCGCCAGCAGCCAGGGAACGGGACTAGGATCCTACGAGCAGTACTTC. The chain joins TRBV4-1 to TRBJ2-7; 8 nucleotides line up with TRBD2. The CDR3 covers 16 residues. With V trimmed by 3 bases and J by 1 base, 8 bases remained unmatched. CDR1 is MGHRA and CDR2 is YSYEKL in the germline V gene.

For this clone: A read error may produce the germline difference seen at one junction end. The chain has TRBV3-1 (or the pseudogene TRBV3-2) and TRBJ2-1; 11 nucleotides match TRBD2. CDR3 length: 12 amino acids. Germline CDR1 LGHDT, CDR2 YNNKEL (reference sequence). The chain's CDR3 is CASSPPGLAVVF. The CDR3 nucleotides read TGTGCCAGCAGCCCTCCGGGACTAGCGGTCGTCTTC.

The V call is TRBV18, the J call TRBJ2-1; 11 bases fit TRBD2. Trimming at V came to 3 bases and at J to 8 bases, leaving 9 bases not matched to a gene. CDR3 length equals 16 residues. Germline CDR1 KGHSH, CDR2 LQKENI. CDR3 residues: CASSPTSGTSADEQFF. The CDR3 DNA is TGTGCCAGCTCACCGACTAGCGGGACTTCTGCGGATGAGCAGTTCTTC.